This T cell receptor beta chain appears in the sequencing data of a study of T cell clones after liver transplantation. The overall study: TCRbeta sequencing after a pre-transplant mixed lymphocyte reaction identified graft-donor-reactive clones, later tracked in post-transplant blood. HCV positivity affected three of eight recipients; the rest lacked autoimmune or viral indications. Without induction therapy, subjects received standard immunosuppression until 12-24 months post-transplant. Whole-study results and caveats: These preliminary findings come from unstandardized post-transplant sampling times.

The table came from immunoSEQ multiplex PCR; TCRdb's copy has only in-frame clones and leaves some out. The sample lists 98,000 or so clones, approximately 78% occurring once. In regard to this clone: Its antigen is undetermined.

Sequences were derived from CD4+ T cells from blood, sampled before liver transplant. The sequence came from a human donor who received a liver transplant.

CDR3 nucleotides: TGTGCCAGCAGTTTGGTTCAGGGCGGGGGGAATGGCTACACCTTC. Amino acids: CASSLVQGGGNGYTF. The V and J genes are TRBV28 and TRBJ1-2; tentatively, D is TRBD1 (5 bases). The length of the CDR3 is 15 residues. Trimming stripped 3 bases from V and 6 bases from J, with 17 bases between. Germline values: CDR1 MDHEN, CDR2 SYDVKM.